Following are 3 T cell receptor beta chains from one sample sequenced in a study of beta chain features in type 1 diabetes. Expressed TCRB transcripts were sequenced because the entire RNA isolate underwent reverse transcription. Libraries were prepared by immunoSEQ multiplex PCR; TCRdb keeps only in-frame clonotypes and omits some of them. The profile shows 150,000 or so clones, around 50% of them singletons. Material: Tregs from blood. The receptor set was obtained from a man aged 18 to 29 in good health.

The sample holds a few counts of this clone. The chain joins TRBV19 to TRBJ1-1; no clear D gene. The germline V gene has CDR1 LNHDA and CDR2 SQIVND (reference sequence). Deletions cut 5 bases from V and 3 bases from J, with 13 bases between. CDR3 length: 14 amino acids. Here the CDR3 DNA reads TGTGCCAGTAGTGTAGGGAGGCTGGACACTGAAGCTTTCTTT. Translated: CASSVGRLDTEAFF. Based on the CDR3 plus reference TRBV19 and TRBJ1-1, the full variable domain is DGGITQSPKYLFRKEGQNVTLSCEQNLNHDAMYWYRQDPGQGLRLIYYSQIVNDFQKGDIAEGYSVSREKKESFPLTVTSAQKNPTAFYLCASSVGRLDTEAFFGQGTRLTVV.

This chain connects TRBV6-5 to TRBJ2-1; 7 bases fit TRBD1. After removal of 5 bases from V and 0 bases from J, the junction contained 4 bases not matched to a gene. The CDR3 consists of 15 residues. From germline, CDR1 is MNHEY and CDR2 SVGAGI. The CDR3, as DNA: TGTGCCAGCAGTACCCGGGACAGCTCCTACAATGAGCAGTTCTTC. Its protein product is CASSTRDSSYNEQFF.

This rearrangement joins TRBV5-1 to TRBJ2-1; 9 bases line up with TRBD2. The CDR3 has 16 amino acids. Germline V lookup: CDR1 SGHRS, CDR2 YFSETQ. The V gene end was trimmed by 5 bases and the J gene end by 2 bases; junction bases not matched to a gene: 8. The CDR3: CASSPRLAEPYNEQFF. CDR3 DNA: TGCGCCAGCAGTCCTAGACTAGCGGAACCCTACAATGAGCAGTTCTTC. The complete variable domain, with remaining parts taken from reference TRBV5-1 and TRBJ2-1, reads KAGVTQTPRYLIKTRGQQVTLSCSPISGHRSVSWYQQTPGQGLQFLFEYFSETQRNKGNFPGRFSGRQFSNSRSEMNVSTLELGDSALYLCASSPRLAEPYNEQFFGPGTRLTVL.